What follows are 9 T cell receptor beta chains derived from one specimen sequenced in a study of response to subunit inactivated influenza vaccine. TCRdb re-called the RT-PCR reads through MiXCR, storing one row per CDR3 protein. The sample consists of under 500,000 distinct CDR3 sequences, 9.5% to 13% of them appearing once. This specimen consisted of PBMCs from blood, obtained roughly 48 days after vaccination. The receptors were gathered from a man aged 50-60 years who received an inactivated influenza vaccine.

This clonotype was seen more than once but under ten times. The rearrangement joins TRBV2 to TRBJ1-4; D unclear. Trimming removed 3 bases at V and 5 bases at J, with 13 bases between. The CDR3 contains 15 residues. CDR1 and CDR2 (germline): SNHLY, FYNNEI. The CDR3: CASSDSTTGNEKLFF. DNA of the CDR3: TGTGCCAGCAGTGACAGCACAACCGGGAATGAAAAACTGTTTTTT. Filled out from reference TRBV2 and TRBJ1-4, the complete variable domain reads EPEVTQTPSHQVTQMGQEVILRCVPISNHLYFYWYRQILGQKVEFLVSFYNNEISEKSEIFDDQFSVERPDGSNFTLKIRSTKLEDSAMYFCASSDSTTGNEKLFFGSGTQLSVL.

This clonotype has ten or more counts. V gene TRBV29-1 combines with J gene TRBJ1-2; 7 bases agree with TRBD1. Germline CDR1 is SQVTM and CDR2 is ANQGSEA. This CDR3 contains 13 residues. The junction had 11 bases not matched to a gene; V was cut back by 6 bases and J by 7 bases. The CDR3 here is CSVSDRDGTGYTF. CDR3 coding DNA: TGCAGCGTCTCTGACAGGGACGGGACTGGCTACACCTTC.

On this clonotype: A much larger clone differs by one base, so this may be a read error. V gene TRBV9 combines with J gene TRBJ2-5; D ambiguous. This CDR3 comprises 15 residues. Germline loops: CDR1 SGDLS, CDR2 YYNGEE. The CDR3 spells CASSVGATPQETLYF. CDR3 bases: TGTGCCAGCAGCGTAGGCGCGACTCCGCAAGAGACCCTGTACTTC.

This rearrangement joins TRBV20-1 to TRBJ1-4; unclear D gene. V lost 1 base and J 8 bases, leaving 26 bases between the germline ends. This CDR3 region has 18 residues. Looked up from germline, CDR1 is DFQATT and CDR2 is SNEGSKA (reference sequence). CDR3 nucleotide sequence: TGCAGTGCTAGAGTGGTTGCTCGGGATTACGGCTTCGGGGAAAAACTGTTTTTT. It specifies CSARVVARDYGFGEKLFF.

This sequence joins TRBV6-1 and TRBJ1-6; D may be TRBD1 (5 bases). This CDR3 has 18 residues. V dropped 5 bases and J dropped 0 bases, with 17 bases sitting between them. In germline, CDR1 is MNHNS, CDR2 SASEGT. The CDR3: CASSQYTHRSSYNSPLHF. The CDR3 DNA sequence: TGTGCCAGCAGTCAATATACCCACAGGAGCTCCTATAATTCACCCCTCCACTTT.

This clonotype has more than one count but fewer than ten. This rearrangement joins TRBV5-5 to TRBJ2-2; 9 bases map to TRBD2. Germline values: CDR1 SGHKS, CDR2 YYEKEE (reference sequence). The CDR3 runs 14 residues. V shed 4 bases and J 6 bases; nucleotides not matched to a gene: 4. The CDR3 spells CASSLSGSSGELFF. The CDR3 nucleotides read TGTGCCAGCAGCCTTAGCGGGAGTTCCGGGGAGCTGTTTTTT.

The table lists this clonotype with a few counts. The chain recombines TRBV28 with TRBJ2-3; perhaps TRBD2 as D (6 bases). The CDR3 has 15 amino acids. Germline lookup yields CDR1 MDHEN and CDR2 SYDVKM. Trimming left V 6 bases short and J 6 bases short, with 19 bases between. The CDR3 region has the DNA TGTGCCAGCAGCAATCCGGGACTGAAGTCGGATACGCAGTATTTT. Amino acids: CASSNPGLKSDTQYF.

This clonotype has just a few counts. V is TRBV20-1 and J is TRBJ2-5, with D unresolved. CDR3 length: 12 residues. CDR1 DFQATT and CDR2 SNEGSKA come from the germline V gene (reference sequence). CDR3 in amino acids: CSVRVGKETQYF. The DNA for the CDR3 is TGCAGCGTACGTGTGGGGAAAGAGACCCAGTACTTC.

The V gene is TRBV27, the J gene TRBJ2-3; D ambiguous. Germline lookup yields CDR1 MNHEY and CDR2 SMNVEV (reference sequence). The CDR3 length is 15 residues. The V end was cut by 1 base, the J end by 1 base, with 9 bases between. CDR3 bases: TGTGCCAGCAGTTTATTCTACGCAGGCACAGATACGCAGTATTTT. Amino acids: CASSLFYAGTDTQYF.